Listed here are 18 T cell receptor beta chains from one sample, sequenced in a study of cytomegalovirus exposure and HLA in healthy donors. The PCR ran on 60 Vbeta and 13 Jbeta primers. TCRdb's copy holds only in-frame clones and misses some; the assay was immunoSEQ multiplex PCR. In the table there are about 170,000 clones, approximately 81% of which are singletons. Sequenced input: PBMCs. Every receptor here comes from a woman aged 45-60 years in good health and CMV-seronegative.

The V and J genes are TRBV15 and TRBJ2-7; the match to TRBD2 covers 11 bases. The CDR3 sequence is 16 residues long. Germline loops: CDR1 LNHNV, CDR2 YYDKDF (reference sequence). Trimming cost V 10 bases and J 0 bases; bases outside gene matches: 11. In nucleotides, the CDR3 is TGTGCCATCCAGAGGGCCGGGACTAGCGGCTCCTACGAGCAGTACTTC. Translated: CAIQRAGTSGSYEQYF.

This chain links TRBV7-2 with TRBJ2-3; 8 nucleotides agree with TRBD2. Trimming cost V 5 bases and J 2 bases; bases outside gene matches: 6. The CDR3 consists of 15 residues. Germline V gene lookup returns CDR1 SGHTA and CDR2 FQGNSA. CDR3 bases: TGTGCCAGCAGCCCGGGGGGGCCATCCACAGATACGCAGTATTTT. Encoded protein: CASSPGGPSTDTQYF.

The V call is TRBV6-5, the J call TRBJ1-5; TRBD1 might be the D (6 bases). Trimming shortened V by 2 bases and J by 4 bases, and 15 bases separated the two germline ends. This CDR3 is built from 16 residues. In germline, CDR1 is MNHEY, CDR2 SVGAGI. CDR3 in amino acids: CASSYPGQLPNQPQHF. CDR3 coding DNA: TGTGCCAGCAGTTACCCGGGACAACTTCCTAATCAGCCCCAGCATTTT.

This clone was picked up a small number of times. This chain joins TRBV10-3 and TRBJ2-7, with TRBD1 as a possible D gene (6 bases). The CDR3 runs to 14 residues. With 2 bases removed from V and 7 bases from J, the gap between germline ends came to 15 bases. The germline V gene encodes CDR1 ENHRY and CDR2 SYGVKD. CDR3 sequence reads: CAISEERGGGEQYF. The DNA for the CDR3 is TGTGCCATCAGTGAGGAGCGTGGGGGCGGGGAGCAGTACTTC.

This chain connects TRBV7-2 to TRBJ2-2; 9 bases agree with TRBD1. Germline V gene data show CDR1 as SGHTA and CDR2 as FQGNSA. V shed 5 bases, J shed 1 base, and the junction held 5 bases outside the gene matches. The CDR3 loop spans 16 amino acids. The CDR3: CASSKNRGLNTGELFF. The DNA for the CDR3 is TGTGCCAGCAGCAAAAACAGGGGGCTGAACACCGGGGAGCTGTTTTTT. Looking up the rest from reference TRBV7-2 and TRBJ2-2 gives the full variable domain: GAGVSQSPSNKVTEKGKDVELRCDPISGHTALYWYRQSLGQGLEFLIYFQGNSAPDKSGLPSDRFSAERTGGSVSTLTIQRTQQEDSAVYLCASSKNRGLNTGELFFGEGSRLTVL.

J is TRBJ2-2 and V is TRBV19; 7 bases match TRBD1. Looked up from germline, CDR1 is LNHDA and CDR2 is SQIVND (reference sequence). This CDR3 has 14 residues. V gave up 6 bases and J gave up 6 bases; unmatched junction bases: 7. For the CDR3, the DNA is TGTGCCAGTAGGATTACAGGGGATGCCGGGGAGCTGTTTTTT. Encoded protein: CASRITGDAGELFF.

The chain uses TRBV28 and TRBJ1-1; D remains ambiguous. Germline lookup yields CDR1 MDHEN and CDR2 SYDVKM. The CDR3 is 10 residues long. V was cut by 8 bases and J by 6 bases, with 7 bases left in between. CDR3 DNA: TGTGCCAGCTCAGAGGCTGAAGCTTTCTTT. This codes for CASSEAEAFF.

The gene calls are TRBV5-1 and TRBJ2-2, with TRBD1 matching over 11 bases. J gave up 2 bases and V 4 bases, and 4 bases lay outside the gene matches. Germline loops: CDR1 SGHRS, CDR2 YFSETQ. This CDR3 has 16 amino acids. The CDR3 protein is CASSLRTGGNTGELFF. The DNA for the CDR3 is TGCGCCAGCAGCCTCCGGACAGGGGGCAACACCGGGGAGCTGTTTTTT. The full variable domain, in which reference TRBV5-1 and TRBJ2-2 provide the parts outside the CDR3, is KAGVTQTPRYLIKTRGQQVTLSCSPISGHRSVSWYQQTPGQGLQFLFEYFSETQRNKGNFPGRFSGRQFSNSRSEMNVSTLELGDSALYLCASSLRTGGNTGELFFGEGSRLTVL.

The V gene is TRBV21-1, the J gene TRBJ2-6; the table's D call of TRBD1 was not tested on the DNA. TRBV21-1 is listed as a pseudogene. The CDR3 runs 20 residues. The CDR3, as DNA: TGTGCCAGCAGCAAAGTAACAGTGTCTCGATTGGGCTCTGGGGCCAACGTCCTGACTTTC. It encodes CASSKVTVSRLGSGANVLTF.

CDR3 sequence (DNA): TGTGCCAGCAGTGACGAGGAGAACACTGAAGCTTTCTTT. Encoded protein: CASSDEENTEAFF. The rearrangement uses TRBV6-4 and TRBJ1-1; no firm D call. Germline-derived CDR1 and CDR2 are MRHNA and SNTAGT. CDR3 size: 13 residues. The V end lost 2 bases, the J end lost 1 base, and 5 bases lay between the germline ends.

The rearrangement links TRBV28 to TRBJ2-3; possibly TRBD2 for D (6 bases). This CDR3 spans 16 amino acids. V dropped 7 bases and J dropped 4 bases, with 21 bases sitting between them. CDR1 is MDHEN, CDR2 SYDVKM, per germline. The chain's CDR3 is CASKVTGTGESDTQYF. As DNA, the CDR3 is TGTGCCAGCAAAGTGACGGGAACGGGAGAGTCAGATACGCAGTATTTT. Filled out from reference TRBV28 and TRBJ2-3, the complete variable domain reads DVKVTQSSRYLVKRTGEKVFLECVQDMDHENMFWYRQDPGLGLRLIYFSYDVKMKEKGDIPEGYSVSREKKERFSLILESASTNQTSMYLCASKVTGTGESDTQYFGPGTRLTVL.

The DNA for the CDR3 is TGTGCCAGCAGCGTCAGACTAGCGGGAGAAAAAACCGGGGAGCTGTTTTTT. This gives the protein CASSVRLAGEKTGELFF. This chain uses TRBV9 with TRBJ2-2, with 12 positions matching TRBD2. The CDR3 runs 17 residues. Per the germline V gene, CDR1 is SGDLS and CDR2 is YYNGEE. J was trimmed by 5 bases and V by 2 bases; bases with no gene match: 7.

V is TRBV28 and J is TRBJ1-5; weak D call: TRBD1 (5 bases). Between the trimmed V and J ends, which lost 7 bases and 0 bases, there was a span of 22 bases. The CDR3 loop spans 18 amino acids. CDR1 and CDR2 (germline): MDHEN, SYDVKM. CDR3 bases: TGTGCCAGCACCCCACCCCTCGCGCCAGGGTATAGCAATCAGCCCCAGCATTTT. Translating it yields CASTPPLAPGYSNQPQHF.

This clone was picked up one time. The V call is TRBV7-2, the J call TRBJ1-4, with 7 nucleotides matching TRBD1. Germline trimming cut 6 bases from V and 8 bases from J; bases unmatched to any gene: 6. The germline V gene encodes CDR1 SGHTA and CDR2 FQGNSA. This CDR3 comprises 13 residues. The CDR3 DNA reads as TGTGCCAGCAGGCGTGAGGGGGCCGAAAAACTGTTTTTT. This gives the protein CASRREGAEKLFF.

Points on this clone: The junction differs from germline at one of its ends, possibly a read error. The rearrangement uses TRBV9 and TRBJ1-6, with 8 bases matching TRBD1. Germline V CDR1 and CDR2: SGDLS, YYNGEE. This CDR3 is 18 amino acids long. The CDR3 DNA reads as TGTGCCGGCAGCGCCTCCCCCGGACAGGGCGCCTATAATTCACCCCTCCACTTT. It codes for CAGSASPGQGAYNSPLHF.

A remark on this clone: The identical CDR3 is also encoded by other nucleotide sequences in the sample. The chain uses TRBV19 and TRBJ2-7; 8 bases map to TRBD1. Germline V gene sequence: CDR1 LNHDA, CDR2 SQIVND (reference sequence). This CDR3 is 13 amino acids long. V lost 6 bases to trimming and J lost 4 bases; unmatched junction nucleotides: 5. The chain's CDR3 is CASRAGGGYEQYF. The CDR3 region has the DNA TGTGCCAGTAGGGCAGGGGGCGGTTACGAGCAGTACTTC.

This sequence joins TRBV14 and TRBJ1-2; maybe TRBD1 (5 bases). V lost 4 bases and J 4 bases, leaving 16 bases between the germline ends. The CDR3 consists of 15 residues. Looked up from germline, CDR1 is SGHDN and CDR2 is FVKESK. CDR3 nucleotide sequence: TGTGCCAGCAGCCCAAAGCAGGGACTAGGCTATGGCTACACCTTC. Protein product: CASSPKQGLGYGYTF.

The CDR3 DNA is TGCAGCGTGCTCCGCGGGGGCAGCACAGATACGCAGTATTTT. Its protein product is CSVLRGGSTDTQYF. The gene calls are TRBV29-1 and TRBJ2-3, with a possible D match to TRBD2 (7 bases). CDR1 and CDR2 (germline): SQVTM, ANQGSEA. Trimming removed 6 bases from V and 0 bases from J, with 13 bases in between. CDR3 length equals 14 residues.